The next 18 T cell receptor beta chains were all read from a single sample in a study of T-cell memory formation after mild COVID-19. TCRdb re-analysed the 5' RACE reads in MiXCR, keeping a single row per CDR3 protein. The data show 300,000 to 350,000 distinct CDR3 sequences, with 13% to 15% seen just once and roughly 21% held by the top ten. Sequencing used PBMCs or a T cell subset sorted from them (not recorded which). The receptor set was obtained from a man younger than 35 who had mild COVID-19 (a few samples of this study predate the infection). Cell type and time point are not known.

The chain couples TRBV14 to TRBJ2-7; 7 bases fit TRBD2. Looked up from germline, CDR1 is SGHDN and CDR2 is FVKESK. The V gene end was trimmed by 0 bases and the J gene end by 3 bases; junction bases not matched to a gene: 8. The CDR3 runs 16 residues. DNA for the CDR3: TGTGCCAGCAGCCAAGATCGCTTCGGCGGGGGCTACGAGCAGTACTTC. Translation gives CASSQDRFGGGYEQYF.

This clonotype occurred once. The gene calls are TRBV9 and TRBJ2-2, with D perhaps matching TRBD2 (6 bases). The CDR3 loop spans 13 amino acids. Between the trimmed V and J ends, which lost 4 bases and 7 bases, there was a span of 11 bases. Looked up from germline, CDR1 is SGDLS and CDR2 is YYNGEE. The CDR3 here is CASSPASVGELFF. The CDR3 DNA reads TGTGCCAGCAGCCCTGCTAGCGTCGGGGAGCTGTTTTTT.

This clonotype has more than one count but fewer than ten. V gene TRBV20-1 combines with J gene TRBJ2-7; D tentatively fits TRBD1 or TRBD2 (5 bases each). CDR3 length: 13 amino acids. V was cut by 6 bases and J by 0 bases, with 12 bases left in between. Germline V CDR1 and CDR2: DFQATT, SNEGSKA (reference sequence). The CDR3, as DNA: TGCAGTGCCGGGGCAGAACGCTCCTACGAGCAGTACTTC. Translation gives CSAGAERSYEQYF.

J is TRBJ2-5 and V is TRBV3-1; D not resolved. CDR1 and CDR2 (germline): LGHDT, YNNKEL (reference sequence). The V gene lost 4 bases and the J gene lost 5 bases, with 17 bases spanning the gap. CDR3 length: 15 residues. CDR3 nucleotides: TGTGCCAGCAGCCCCTCGAGCCCCTGGGCGGAGACCCAGTACTTC. It yields the protein CASSPSSPWAETQYF.

The V call is TRBV25-1, the J call TRBJ2-6, with D uncertain. The CDR3 length is 13 residues. Trimming removed 3 bases from V and 4 bases from J, with 4 bases in between. Germline V gene sequence: CDR1 MGHDK, CDR2 SYGVNS. As DNA, the CDR3 is TGTGCCAGCAGTGAGTACGGGGCCAACGTCCTGACTTTC. It encodes CASSEYGANVLTF.

This chain uses TRBV6-5 with TRBJ2-3, with D unclear. V shed 7 bases and J shed 0 bases, with 5 bases lying between them. The length of the CDR3 is 12 residues. Germline-derived CDR1 and CDR2 are MNHEY and SVGAGI. The CDR3, as DNA: TGTGCCAGCATGGACAGCACAGATACGCAGTATTTT. As protein: CASMDSTDTQYF.

This clonotype occurred many times. The chain recombines TRBV7-2 with TRBJ2-7; D tentatively reads TRBD1 or TRBD2 (6 bases each). V lost 2 bases to trimming and J lost 0 bases, with 20 bases between them. The germline V gene has CDR1 SGHTA and CDR2 FQGNSA. This CDR3 comprises 18 residues. The CDR3 spells CASSLKSFGGRGSYEQYV. The DNA of the CDR3 is TGTGCCAGCAGCTTAAAATCGTTCGGGGGCCGGGGCTCCTACGAGCAGTACGTC.

This clonotype was counted ten times or more. The chain combines TRBV3-1 with TRBJ1-1; D not certain. The CDR3 covers 11 residues. Trimming removed 1 base at V and 4 bases at J, with 1 base between. CDR1 is LGHDT, CDR2 YNNKEL, per germline (reference sequence). For the CDR3, the DNA is TGTGCCAGCAGCCAAGGCACTGAAGCTTTCTTT. It specifies CASSQGTEAFF.

The rearrangement uses TRBV11-2 and TRBJ1-1; no reliable D call. In germline, CDR1 is SGHAT, CDR2 FQNNGV. Trimming removed 5 bases at V and 8 bases at J, with 15 bases between. There are 13 residues in the CDR3. CDR3 coding DNA: TGTGCCAGCAGCCACACGACAAACCGCGAAGCTTTCTTT. Protein: CASSHTTNREAFF.

The V call is TRBV20-1, the J call TRBJ2-7; TRBD2 aligns across 7 bases. There are 13 residues in the CDR3. Germline loops: CDR1 DFQATT, CDR2 SNEGSKA (reference sequence). After removal of 3 bases from V and 3 bases from J, the junction contained 5 bases not matched to a gene. CDR3 sequence reads: CSASGGSNYEQYF. DNA of the CDR3: TGCAGTGCTAGCGGGGGGTCGAACTACGAGCAGTACTTC.

This clonotype turned up a few times. CDR3 in amino acids: CASSPPTGYSSYEQYF. The CDR3 DNA sequence: TGTGCCAGCAGCCCCCCTACAGGGTATAGTTCCTACGAGCAGTACTTC. The chain recombines TRBV6-2 or TRBV6-3 with TRBJ2-7, with TRBD1 as a possible D gene (6 bases). V was trimmed by 6 bases and J by 1 base, leaving 19 bases between them. There are 16 residues in the CDR3. Germline V gene sequence: CDR1 MNHEY, CDR2 SVGEGT.

In DNA, the CDR3 is TGTGCCAGCAGCGTAAACCATATGGGGGAGACCCAGTACTTC. As protein: CASSVNHMGETQYF. V and J are TRBV9 and TRBJ2-5; D is unresolved. CDR3 size: 14 residues. V lost 1 base and J lost 5, with 12 bases in between. Germline V gene data show CDR1 as SGDLS and CDR2 as YYNGEE.

This clonotype was observed many times. V usage is TRBV19 and J usage is TRBJ2-7; TRBD1 matches 7 bases. The germline V gene has CDR1 LNHDA and CDR2 SQIVND (reference sequence). V was pared by 0 bases and J by 0 bases, with 11 bases of the junction left unmatched. The CDR3 is 18 amino acids. Here the CDR3 DNA reads TGTGCCAGTAGTATAGATCGAGGATGTCGGGACAGCTCCTACGAGCAGTACGTC. As protein: CASSIDRGCRDSSYEQYV.

On this clonotype itself: It is likely a read error, because the conserved phenylalanine at the end of the CDR3 is missing. The V and J genes are TRBV5-1 and TRBJ2-1, with D perhaps TRBD1 (6 bases). From germline, CDR1 is SGHRS and CDR2 YFSETQ. The CDR3 is 12 residues long. Trimming took 0 bases from V and 8 from J, leaving 6 bases between them. This CDR3 reads CASSLGGHEQFY. For the CDR3, the DNA is TGCGCCAGCAGCTTGGGGGGGCATGAGCAGTTCTAC.

Many counts were recorded for this clonotype. The V and J genes are TRBV29-1 and TRBJ2-1, with TRBD2 as a possible D gene (7 bases). The CDR3 totals 13 residues. Trimming took off 5 bases at V and 7 bases at J, with 15 bases between the two ends. The germline V gene has CDR1 SQVTM and CDR2 ANQGSEA. The CDR3 DNA is TGCAGCGTTTGGGGGGGCCACGGGAATGAGCAGTTCTTC. The encoded protein is CSVWGGHGNEQFF.

V is TRBV4-1 and J is TRBJ1-1; TRBD1 aligns across 7 bases. J was trimmed by 0 bases and V by 5 bases; bases with no gene match: 12. This CDR3 is 17 amino acids long. The V gene's germline CDR1 is MGHRA and CDR2 YSYEKL. In DNA, the CDR3 is TGCGCCAGCAGCGCCTACTCCGGGACAGTCATGAACACTGAAGCTTTCTTT. As protein: CASSAYSGTVMNTEAFF.

This clonotype was recorded at least ten times. The chain employs TRBV29-1 and TRBJ2-7, with D unresolved. The CDR3 totals 13 residues. Trimming removed 2 bases from V and 4 bases from J, with 12 bases in between. Germline V gives CDR1 SQVTM, CDR2 ANQGSEA. This CDR3 reads CSVETVGVYEQYF. In nucleotides, the CDR3 is TGCAGCGTTGAAACCGTGGGTGTTTACGAGCAGTACTTC.

This clonotype came up a few times. V usage is TRBV5-1 and J usage is TRBJ2-2; 9 bases agree with TRBD1. V dropped 5 bases and J dropped 3; count of bases not matched to a gene: 5. CDR3 size: 15 residues. Germline values: CDR1 SGHRS, CDR2 YFSETQ. The CDR3 region is CASRTGGGDTGELFF. In nucleotides, the CDR3 is TGCGCCAGCAGGACAGGGGGAGGTGACACCGGGGAGCTGTTTTTT.